The next 19 T cell receptor beta chains were all read from a single sample in a study of T cells in Graves' hyperthyroidism and ophthalmopathy. TCR beta CDR3 region amplification was performed from RNA transcripts. Using the HTBI primer set, a first-round RT-PCR was run on the TCR CDR3. One entry per CDR3 protein results from TCRdb running MiXCR on the multiplex PCR reads. The sample has about 590,000 distinct CDR3 sequences, 15% to 19% seen once. Sequencing input: blood. The receptor source for this set is a woman aged 30 to 39 with Graves' hyperthyroidism.

This clonotype was counted at least ten times. The rearrangement joins TRBV6-1 to TRBJ2-3, with 14 bases fitting TRBD2. The CDR3 contains 18 residues. Trimming took 2 bases from V and 3 from J; bases not matched to a gene: 7. Looked up from germline, CDR1 is MNHNS and CDR2 is SASEGT. CDR3 loop: CASSEPGLAGVSTDTQYF. The CDR3 DNA sequence: TGTGCCAGCAGTGAACCGGGACTAGCGGGAGTTAGTACAGATACGCAGTATTTT.

The V and J genes are TRBV5-1 and TRBJ2-1; 10 bases are shared with TRBD2. This CDR3 comprises 15 residues. Germline-derived CDR1 and CDR2 are SGHRS and YFSETQ. V was clipped by 4 bases and J by 10 bases; unmatched bases: 11. CDR3: CASSQTSGPVGEQFF. The CDR3 coding sequence is TGCGCCAGCAGCCAGACTAGCGGGCCGGTGGGGGAGCAGTTCTTC.

The rearrangement uses TRBV9 and TRBJ2-3, with TRBD1 identical over 9 bases. Germline CDR1 SGDLS, CDR2 YYNGEE. The V gene end was trimmed by 0 bases and the J gene end by 4 bases; junction bases not matched to a gene: 9. This CDR3 has 17 amino acids. DNA for the CDR3: TGTGCCAGCAGCGTAGACCCGGACAGGGGATTTTCAGATACGCAGTATTTT. Translation gives CASSVDPDRGFSDTQYF.

At least ten counts were recorded for this clonotype. The chain employs TRBV29-1 and TRBJ2-1, with D tentatively TRBD2 (5 bases). This CDR3 has 14 amino acids. Germline loops: CDR1 SQVTM, CDR2 ANQGSEA. V lost 3 bases and J 8 bases, leaving 17 bases between the germline ends. CDR3 DNA: TGCAGCGTTGAGAGAAGGCTAGCTTGGGATGAGCAGTTCTTC. It is translated as CSVERRLAWDEQFF.

This clonotype was detected many times. The rearrangement links TRBV6-2 or TRBV6-3 to TRBJ2-7, with TRBD2 identical over 13 bases. This CDR3 spans 17 amino acids. J gave up 4 bases and V 6 bases, and 12 bases lay outside the gene matches. CDR1 MNHEY and CDR2 SVGEGT come from the germline V gene. The CDR3 DNA sequence: TGTGCCAGCAGCCTACCACCATCACTAGCGGGAGGGTACGAGCAGTACTTC. Its translation is CASSLPPSLAGGYEQYF.

This clonotype has a count of ten or more. The chain combines TRBV28 with TRBJ2-5; a possible D gene is TRBD2 (6 bases). The CDR3 runs 14 residues. V lost 4 bases and J lost 1, with 10 bases in between. Germline CDR1 is MDHEN and CDR2 is SYDVKM. CDR3 coding DNA: TGTGCCAGCAGTTCCATGGAGGGCCAAGAGACCCAGTACTTC. Translation: CASSSMEGQETQYF.

This clonotype came up many times. V usage is TRBV18 and J usage is TRBJ2-7; 8 bases are a match to TRBD2. The CDR3 is made up of 14 amino acids. Germline V gene lookup returns CDR1 KGHSH and CDR2 LQKENI. V trimming: 1 base; J trimming: 2 bases; junction bases outside the gene matches: 1. The CDR3 loop reads CASSPRSGTYEQYF. The CDR3 bases are TGTGCCAGCTCACCACGTAGCGGGACCTACGAGCAGTACTTC.

This clonotype has ten or more counts. The chain recombines TRBV27 with TRBJ2-7, with D tentatively TRBD1 (6 bases). Germline V gene lookup returns CDR1 MNHEY and CDR2 SMNVEV (reference sequence). This CDR3 region has 15 residues. The ends were cut back, 2 bases at V and 7 bases at J, with 18 bases in the middle. The CDR3 spells CASSLGAGVSGEQYF. The CDR3 bases are TGTGCCAGCAGTTTAGGGGCAGGGGTTTCCGGAGAGCAGTACTTC.

This clonotype occurred a few times. The V and J genes are TRBV29-1 and TRBJ1-2; 12 bases match TRBD1. The germline V gene has CDR1 SQVTM and CDR2 ANQGSEA. The CDR3 loop spans 15 amino acids. Trimming at V came to 7 bases and at J to 5 bases, leaving 11 bases not matched to a gene. The chain's CDR3 is CSAGTGGVGWYGYTF. The CDR3 nucleotides read TGCAGCGCCGGGACAGGGGGCGTCGGGTGGTATGGCTACACCTTC.

This clonotype was detected many times. The CDR3 nucleotides are TGTGCCAGCACCAAATGGGGGAACTATGGCTACACCTTC. Its translation is CASTKWGNYGYTF. This sequence joins TRBV7-2 and TRBJ1-2; D is perhaps TRBD1 (5 bases). The germline CDR1 and CDR2 sequences are SGHTA and FQGNSA. The CDR3 contains 13 residues. V lost 7 bases and J lost 2, with 11 bases in between.

The chain's CDR3 is CASIEEGGSAYNEQFF. As DNA, the CDR3 is TGTGCCAGTATCGAAGAGGGAGGGAGTGCCTACAATGAGCAGTTCTTC. The J gene is TRBJ2-1, the V gene TRBV19, with 7 bases aligning to TRBD2. Germline CDR1 LNHDA, CDR2 SQIVND (reference sequence). This CDR3 contains 16 residues. The V and J ends lost 7 bases and 2 bases, in that order; junction bases with no gene match: 11.

The chain combines TRBV4-1 with TRBJ1-6, with D hard to call. Trimming shortened V by 1 base and J by 8 bases, and 12 bases separated the two germline ends. Germline CDR1 is MGHRA and CDR2 is YSYEKL. The CDR3 runs to 15 residues. The CDR3 spells CASSQVSGVYSPLHF. The CDR3 nucleotides read TGCGCCAGCAGCCAAGTCTCCGGGGTATATTCACCCCTCCACTTT.

This clonotype has at least ten counts. The rearrangement links TRBV11-3 to TRBJ1-2; D is uncertain. V was cut by 5 bases and J by 0 bases, with 13 bases left in between. The CDR3 runs 15 residues. Looked up from germline, CDR1 is SGHNT and CDR2 is YENEEA. The CDR3 sequence is CASSPSRKANYGYTF. The CDR3 DNA is TGTGCCAGCAGCCCCTCACGGAAAGCTAACTATGGCTACACCTTC. Complete variable domain (other parts from reference TRBV11-3 and TRBJ1-2): EAGVVQSPRYKIIEKKQPVAFWCNPISGHNTLYWYLQNLGQGPELLIRYENEEAVDDSQLPKDRFSAERLKGVDSTLKIQPAELGDSAVYLCASSPSRKANYGYTFGSGTRLTVV.

This clonotype appeared many times. The chain recombines TRBV7-2 with TRBJ2-7; the D gene could be TRBD1 or TRBD2 (6 bases each). With 6 bases removed from V and 0 bases from J, the gap between germline ends came to 12 bases. This CDR3 comprises 14 residues. Germline-derived CDR1 and CDR2 are SGHTA and FQGNSA. CDR3 sequence: CASRIGGGSYEQYF. The DNA of the CDR3 is TGTGCCAGCAGGATAGGAGGGGGCTCCTACGAGCAGTACTTC.

There are many counts of this clonotype. The V call is TRBV2, the J call TRBJ2-1, with D perhaps TRBD2 (6 bases). Looked up from germline, CDR1 is SNHLY and CDR2 is FYNNEI. The CDR3 runs 15 residues. V shed 7 bases and J shed 8 bases, with 21 bases lying between them. The CDR3 nucleotides are TGTGCCAGCACCGAAGGAGGGATCACGTTCGATGAGCAGTTCTTC. Protein product: CASTEGGITFDEQFF. The whole variable domain, remainder taken from reference TRBV2 and TRBJ2-1, is EPEVTQTPSHQVTQMGQEVILRCVPISNHLYFYWYRQILGQKVEFLVSFYNNEISEKSEIFDDQFSVERPDGSNFTLKIRSTKLEDSAMYFCASTEGGITFDEQFFGPGTRLTVL.

This clonotype was detected ten times or more. The chain combines TRBV2 with TRBJ2-7; TRBD1 might be the D (6 bases). The CDR3 is made up of 16 amino acids. V was pared by 4 bases and J by 3 bases, with 19 bases between. CDR1 SNHLY and CDR2 FYNNEI come from the germline V gene. The CDR3 DNA follows: TGTGCCAGCAGTGTACTTCGGACAGAAACTCTCTACGAGCAGTACTTC. Encoded protein: CASSVLRTETLYEQYF.

In the case of this clonotype: The junction departs from the called germline gene at one end, perhaps through a read error. The rearrangement joins TRBV7-3 to TRBJ2-1, with D perhaps assigned TRBD1 or TRBD2 (5 bases each). Per germline, CDR1 SGHTA and CDR2 FQGTGA. CDR3 length equals 14 residues. The CDR3 DNA sequence: TGTGCCAGCAGCTTAACCGGGGCGAGCAATGGGCAGTTCTTC. It yields the protein CASSLTGASNGQFF.

This clonotype was counted many times. The V and J genes are TRBV10-3 and TRBJ2-3, with 7 positions matching TRBD2. The CDR3 covers 15 residues. The J segment lost 3 bases and the V segment lost 6 bases, leaving 9 bases of the junction unmatched. Germline CDR1 is ENHRY and CDR2 is SYGVKD. This CDR3 is CAISDPGTTTDTQYF. The CDR3 DNA follows: TGTGCCATCAGCGACCCCGGGACTACTACAGATACGCAGTATTTT.

This sequence joins TRBV19 and TRBJ2-1; D possibly matches TRBD1 or TRBD2 (6 bases each). The CDR3 loop spans 17 amino acids. Germline CDR1 reads LNHDA; CDR2 reads SQIVND (reference sequence). Trimming left V 1 base short and J 0 bases short, with 13 bases between. The CDR3 DNA sequence: TGTGCCAGTAGTATAGCGGGGGCCCCTCTCTCCTACAATGAGCAGTTCTTC. It yields the protein CASSIAGAPLSYNEQFF.